The 8 T cell receptor beta chains listed next were all sequenced from one sample in a study of response to subunit inactivated influenza vaccine. In TCRdb, the RT-PCR reads were re-called with MiXCR into one record per CDR3 protein. Found here are 700,000 to 800,000 distinct CDR3 sequences, less than 20% of them singletons; the top ten hold approximately 10%. Sequenced here: PBMCs from blood, sampled 5 days after vaccination. These TCRs come from a man in his forties or fifties who received an inactivated influenza vaccine.

This clonotype was recorded many times. V usage is TRBV12-3 or TRBV12-4 and J usage is TRBJ1-1; a possible D gene is TRBD1 (5 bases). This CDR3 contains 15 residues. Trimming left V 2 bases short and J 5 bases short, with 15 bases between. CDR3 residues: CASSLRSQGGTEAFF. In nucleotides, the CDR3 is TGTGCCAGCAGTTTAAGGTCGCAGGGAGGGACTGAAGCTTTCTTT.

This clonotype has a handful of counts. V usage is TRBV6-5 and J usage is TRBJ2-1; maybe TRBD1 (5 bases). CDR3 length equals 14 residues. Deletions cut 0 bases from V and 6 bases from J, with 9 bases between. The germline gives CDR1 MNHEY, CDR2 SVGAGI. The CDR3 sequence: CASSYSGRRNEQFF. The CDR3 region has the DNA TGTGCCAGCAGTTACTCGGGGCGACGCAATGAGCAGTTCTTC.

This clonotype was counted a few times. The chain joins TRBV12-3 or TRBV12-4 to TRBJ2-5; 12 nucleotides match TRBD1. Trimming took 5 bases from V and 7 from J; bases not matched to a gene: 11. The CDR3 sequence is 16 residues long. CDR3 loop: CASSPAGTGGSRTQYF. For the CDR3, the DNA is TGTGCCAGCAGTCCGGCCGGGACAGGGGGCTCGCGGACCCAGTACTTC.

This clonotype has more than one count but fewer than ten. The chain combines TRBV9 with TRBJ1-1, with D maybe TRBD1 (6 bases). Per germline, CDR1 SGDLS and CDR2 YYNGEE. The CDR3 spans 15 residues. Trimming pared 2 bases from V and 1 base from J, leaving 12 bases between. CDR3 in DNA: TGTGCCAGCAGCGTGGACAGCCAATGGAACACTGAAGCTTTCTTT. Residues: CASSVDSQWNTEAFF.

The chain employs TRBV7-2 and TRBJ2-3; D possibly corresponds to TRBD2 (6 bases). CDR1 is SGHTA and CDR2 is FQGNSA in the germline V gene. CDR3 length equals 11 residues. The CDR3 sequence: CTERVGDTQYF. The DNA for the CDR3 is TGTACGGAGCGGGTTGGAGATACGCAGTATTTT.

This clonotype came up many times. The chain links TRBV24-1 to TRBJ2-3; 8 bases match TRBD1. CDR1 is KGHDR, CDR2 SFDVKD, per germline. The CDR3 contains 19 residues. With V trimmed by 4 bases and J by 2 bases, 16 bases remained unmatched. In DNA, the CDR3 is TGTGCCACCAGTGACTCCGGGACAGGTATTGAGAAAGCCACAGATACGCAGTATTTT. Its translation is CATSDSGTGIEKATDTQYF.

This clonotype has a handful of counts. Since a much larger clone is just one base distant, this may be a read error. The V and J genes are TRBV7-2 and TRBJ2-1; no clear D. Germline lookup yields CDR1 SGHTA and CDR2 FQGNSA. The CDR3 covers 12 residues. Trimming shortened V by 5 bases and J by 7 bases, and 9 bases separated the two germline ends. The CDR3 reads CASSPWVNEQFF. The CDR3 DNA follows: TGTGCCAGCAGCCCGTGGGTGAATGAGCAGTTCTTC.

This clonotype appeared a few times. The chain is built from TRBV5-6 and TRBJ2-1, with D tentatively TRBD2 (5 bases). Trimming took off 4 bases at V and 10 bases at J, with 21 bases between the two ends. Germline V lookup: CDR1 SGHDT, CDR2 YYEEEE. The CDR3 spans 15 residues. DNA for the CDR3: TGTGCCAGCAGCCAGTCATGGACTCCGAGGATGGAGCAGTTCTTC. Translation: CASSQSWTPRMEQFF.